These T cell receptor beta chains were read from a single sample in a study of blood T cell repertoires in COVID-19. Using immunoSEQ multiplex PCR, the repertoire was profiled, and TCRdb retains in-frame clones only, with some absent. The sample holds 110,000 or so clones; 80% to 90% are singletons and the top ten take roughly 3.5%. Sequencing input: peripheral blood. These TCRs come from a middle-aged man with acute or convalescent COVID-19. The CDR3 runs from the conserved cysteine through the conserved F or W. Each record gives: J gene, V gene, clone size, CDR3 protein. The listing skips clone size in some rows; elsewhere it reads once, few, many or a size class.

TRBJ1-2,TRBV30,NA,CAWGRTANYGYTF
TRBJ2-7,TRBV2,NA,CASKDRDYEQYF
TRBJ1-3,TRBV6-6,NA,CASSLDRDGNTIYF
TRBJ2-1,TRBV30,NA,CAWGSGGTLYNEQFF
TRBJ2-7,TRBV5-1,NA,CASTPQDSFYEQYF
TRBJ2-1,TRBV15,NA,CATSTRETVGQFF
TRBJ1-4,TRBV5-8,once,CASSLAGGSNEKLFF
TRBJ1-2,TRBV9,NA,CASSADRGGIFGYTF
TRBJ2-1,TRBV7-8,once,CASSAQGNEQFF
TRBJ1-1,TRBV6-1,NA,CASRRQRDTEAFF
TRBJ1-2,TRBV2,NA,CASLRSALNYGYTF
TRBJ2-4,TRBV18,NA,CASSPPSIIGDIQYF
TRBJ2-1,TRBV24-1,NA,CATSAILAGGPNEQFF
TRBJ2-5,TRBV13,NA,CASSLGRGTQETQYF
TRBJ2-5,TRBV18,NA,CASSPGTGGQETQYF
TRBJ1-6,TRBV7-2,NA,CASSDRDRGWNSPLHF
TRBJ1-2,TRBV5-8,NA,CASSRTGNYGYTF
TRBJ2-3,TRBV6-1,NA,CASSEMFAQPSTDTQYF
TRBJ2-5,TRBV7-9,NA,CASSLGLAGIYQETQYF
TRBJ2-1,TRBV5-5,NA,CASRLDRGSYNEQFF
TRBJ1-1,TRBV3-1/TRBV3-2,NA,CASSQRTGGVGTEAFF
TRBJ2-1,TRBV5-8,NA,CASSFLAGGRADEQFF
TRBJ2-3,TRBV7-2,NA,CASSGRDVLTDTQYF
TRBJ1-1,TRBV6-2/TRBV6-3,NA,CASSNYRDTEAFF
TRBJ1-5,TRBV2,NA,CASTGGNQPQHF
TRBJ2-1,TRBV10-3,NA,CAISRMSSYNEQFF
TRBJ2-3,TRBV4-2,NA,CASSHKDRTDTPDTQYF